This passage covers 7 T cell receptor beta chains from one sample sequenced in a study of cytomegalovirus exposure and HLA in healthy donors. PCR amplification relied on 60 Vbeta primers (plus 13 Jbeta primers). Some clones are missing from TCRdb's copy, which holds only in-frame ones; the method was immunoSEQ multiplex PCR. Counted here are roughly 190,000 clones, 65% to 85% occurring once; the ten biggest clones make up 1.5% to 2%. What was sequenced was PBMCs. The source is a young man in good health and CMV-seronegative.

The V gene is TRBV5-1, the J gene TRBJ2-1, with a possible D match to TRBD2 (6 bases). Trimming pared 7 bases from V and 4 bases from J, leaving 18 bases between. Germline CDR1 SGHRS, CDR2 YFSETQ. The CDR3 is made up of 15 amino acids. CDR3 coding DNA: TGCGCCAGCGCCGTGGGAGGTAGACAATACAATGAGCAGTTCTTC. It codes for CASAVGGRQYNEQFF.

This chain links TRBV2 with TRBJ1-2; D might be TRBD1 (5 bases). V lost 6 bases and J 0 bases, leaving 17 bases between the germline ends. The germline V gene has CDR1 SNHLY and CDR2 FYNNEI. The CDR3 runs to 16 residues. The CDR3: CASRVGGGKANYGYTF. The CDR3 region has the DNA TGTGCCAGCAGAGTTGGCGGGGGGAAAGCTAACTATGGCTACACCTTC.

On this clone: This sample includes further DNA sequences coding for the same CDR3. The chain employs TRBV23-1 and TRBJ1-5; 7 bases are shared with TRBD1. TRBV23-1 is an open reading frame whose function is uncertain. The CDR3 sequence is 18 residues long. V shed 10 bases and J 1 base; nucleotides not matched to a gene: 19. CDR3 bases: TGCGCCACCCCCCCAACCCAAGGGGGCAGCATCAGCAATCAGCCCCAGCATTTT. Encoded protein: CATPPTQGGSISNQPQHF.

Comments on this clone: At one boundary the junction diverges from the germline segment, which might be a read error. V gene TRBV9 combines with J gene TRBJ2-3; 14 bases line up with TRBD2. CDR1 is SGDLS and CDR2 is YYNGEE in the germline V gene. The CDR3 extends over 17 amino acids. As DNA, the CDR3 is TGTGCCAGCAGCGCGTTGGGACTAGCGGGAGTAGGAGATGCGCAGTATTTT. It codes for CASSALGLAGVGDAQYF.

The chain is built from TRBV10-3 and TRBJ1-5; D possibly corresponds to TRBD1 (5 bases). The germline CDR1 and CDR2 sequences are ENHRY and SYGVKD. This CDR3 spans 16 amino acids. V lost 0 bases and J 0 bases, leaving 9 bases between the germline ends. CDR3 nucleotides: TGTGCCATCAGTGAGTCGGGGGGACCTAGCAATCAGCCCCAGCATTTT. Residues: CAISESGGPSNQPQHF.

This chain connects TRBV19 to TRBJ2-3; TRBD2 aligns across 8 bases. The germline gives CDR1 LNHDA, CDR2 SQIVND (reference sequence). V shed 5 bases and J 3 bases; nucleotides not matched to a gene: 4. This CDR3 region has 14 residues. The CDR3 coding sequence is TGTGCCAGTAGTCCCGGACTAGCTACAGATACGCAGTATTTT. Translated, it gives CASSPGLATDTQYF.

V and J are TRBV7-2 and TRBJ2-1; 7 nucleotides match TRBD2. Germline CDR1 is SGHTA and CDR2 is FQGNSA. The trim removed 5 bases at V and 4 bases at J, leaving 8 bases unmatched. The CDR3 covers 15 residues. The CDR3 DNA follows: TGTGCCAGCAGCCCATCTAGCGGAGAATACAATGAGCAGTTCTTC. Its protein product is CASSPSSGEYNEQFF.